The 7 T cell receptor beta chains presented below share a single source sample, sequenced in a study of cytomegalovirus exposure and HLA in healthy donors. PCR amplification relied on 60 Vbeta primers (plus 13 Jbeta primers). TCRdb's table, derived via immunoSEQ multiplex PCR, lists solely in-frame clones and lacks some. The profile shows hundreds of thousands of clones, less than 80% of them singletons. Material for sequencing was PBMCs. Receptors originate from a girl between 2 and 10 years old in good health and CMV-seronegative.

The gene calls are TRBV11-3 and TRBJ2-7, with D possibly being TRBD2 (5 bases). This CDR3 spans 15 amino acids. The V gene's germline CDR1 is SGHNT and CDR2 YENEEA. Trimming pared 6 bases from V and 3 bases from J, leaving 18 bases between. The CDR3 loop is CASSPVNEGYYEQYF. In nucleotides, the CDR3 is TGTGCCAGCAGTCCCGTAAACGAGGGTTACTACGAGCAGTACTTC.

The rearrangement links TRBV4-2 to TRBJ1-1; D not certain. There are 12 residues in the CDR3. The V gene's germline CDR1 is LGHNA and CDR2 YNFKEQ. V lost 3 bases and J lost 2, with 4 bases in between. The CDR3 bases are TGTGCCAGCAGCCACACTAACACTGAAGCTTTCTTT. It yields the protein CASSHTNTEAFF.

V gene TRBV7-8 combines with J gene TRBJ2-5; D is uncertain. V was clipped by 6 bases and J by 2 bases, with 7 bases between them. Germline V CDR1 and CDR2: SGHVS, FQNEAQ. The CDR3 has 12 residues. This chain's CDR3 is CASRKSQETQYF. For the CDR3, the DNA is TGTGCCAGCAGAAAATCACAAGAGACCCAGTACTTC.

The chain uses TRBV5-6 and TRBJ2-2; TRBD2 agrees at 7 bases. V dropped 2 bases and J dropped 6; count of bases not matched to a gene: 7. The CDR3 has 15 amino acids. Germline V lookup: CDR1 SGHDT, CDR2 YYEEEE. The CDR3 nucleotides are TGTGCCAGCAGCTTAGGAGCGGGATTAGCCGGGGAGCTGTTTTTT. Protein product: CASSLGAGLAGELFF.

The chain joins TRBV5-1 to TRBJ2-7; 9 bases are a match to TRBD1. Germline CDR1 reads SGHRS; CDR2 reads YFSETQ. The ends lost 1 base at V and 4 bases at J; junction bases unmatched: 9. CDR3 length: 16 amino acids. The CDR3 sequence is CASSLTGTGLYYEQYF. Here the CDR3 DNA reads TGCGCCAGCAGCTTGACCGGGACAGGGCTTTATTACGAGCAGTACTTC.

The DNA for the CDR3 is TGTGCCACCTTGGCCTCAGGGGTCGGCTCCTACAATGAGCAGTTCTTC. Amino acid sequence: CATLASGVGSYNEQFF. This rearrangement joins TRBV10-3 to TRBJ2-1; D is perhaps TRBD1 (6 bases). V was pared by 10 bases and J by 0 bases, with 19 bases between. The CDR3 extends over 16 amino acids. Germline CDR1 reads ENHRY; CDR2 reads SYGVKD.

The sample holds one count of this clone. This chain connects TRBV9 to TRBJ2-5; 8 nucleotides align to TRBD2. V lost 0 bases and J lost 1; bases outside the gene matches: 11. Germline-derived CDR1 and CDR2 are SGDLS and YYNGEE. The CDR3 is 18 amino acids. This CDR3 is CASSVEARAGVFQETQYF. The CDR3 region has the DNA TGTGCCAGCAGCGTAGAGGCTCGAGCGGGGGTTTTCCAAGAGACCCAGTACTTC.